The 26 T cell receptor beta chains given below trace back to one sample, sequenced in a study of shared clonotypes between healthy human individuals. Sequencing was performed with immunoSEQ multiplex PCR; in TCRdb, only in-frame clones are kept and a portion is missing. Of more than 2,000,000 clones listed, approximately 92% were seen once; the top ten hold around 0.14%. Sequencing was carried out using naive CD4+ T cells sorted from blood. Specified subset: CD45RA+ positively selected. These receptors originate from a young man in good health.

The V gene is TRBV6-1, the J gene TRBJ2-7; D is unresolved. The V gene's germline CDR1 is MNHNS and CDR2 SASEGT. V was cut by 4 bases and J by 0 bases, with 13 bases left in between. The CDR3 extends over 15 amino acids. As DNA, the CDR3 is TGTGCCAGCAGTGGTAGAGGCTTATTCTCCTACGAGCAGTACTTC. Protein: CASSGRGLFSYEQYF.

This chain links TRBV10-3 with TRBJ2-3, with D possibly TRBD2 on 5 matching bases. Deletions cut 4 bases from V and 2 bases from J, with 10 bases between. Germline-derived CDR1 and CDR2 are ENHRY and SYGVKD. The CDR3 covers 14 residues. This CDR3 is CAISGGQNTDTQYF. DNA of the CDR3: TGTGCCATCAGTGGAGGGCAGAACACAGATACGCAGTATTTT.

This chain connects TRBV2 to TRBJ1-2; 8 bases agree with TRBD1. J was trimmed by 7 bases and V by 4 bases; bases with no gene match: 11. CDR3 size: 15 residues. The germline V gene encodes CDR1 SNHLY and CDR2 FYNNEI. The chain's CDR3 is CASSGRDRKGGGYTF. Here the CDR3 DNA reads TGTGCCAGCAGTGGGAGGGACAGGAAGGGAGGTGGCTACACCTTC.

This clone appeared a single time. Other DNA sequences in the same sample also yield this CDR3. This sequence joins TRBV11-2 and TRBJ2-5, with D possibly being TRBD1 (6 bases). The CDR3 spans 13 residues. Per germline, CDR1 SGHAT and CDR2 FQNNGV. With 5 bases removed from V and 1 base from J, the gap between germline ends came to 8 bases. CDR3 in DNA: TGTGCCAGCAGCCTACAGGGCCAAGAGACCCAGTACTTC. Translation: CASSLQGQETQYF.

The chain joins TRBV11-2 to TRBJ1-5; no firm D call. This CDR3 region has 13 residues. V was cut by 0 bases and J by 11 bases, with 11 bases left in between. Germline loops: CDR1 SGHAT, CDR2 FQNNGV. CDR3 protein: CASSLDRLGAQHF. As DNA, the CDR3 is TGTGCCAGCAGCTTAGATCGCCTCGGGGCCCAGCATTTT. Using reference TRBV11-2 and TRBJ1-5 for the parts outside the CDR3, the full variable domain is EAGVAQSPRYKIIEKRQSVAFWCNPISGHATLYWYQQILGQGPKLLIQFQNNGVVDDSQLPKDRFSAERLKGVDSTLKIQPAKLEDSAVYLCASSLDRLGAQHFGDGTRLSIL.

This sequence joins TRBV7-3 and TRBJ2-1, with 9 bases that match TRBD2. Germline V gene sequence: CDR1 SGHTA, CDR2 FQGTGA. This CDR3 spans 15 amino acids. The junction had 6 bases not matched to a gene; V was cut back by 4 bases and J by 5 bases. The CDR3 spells CASSSLAGANNEQFF. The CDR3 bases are TGTGCCAGCAGCTCCTTAGCGGGGGCGAACAATGAGCAGTTCTTC.

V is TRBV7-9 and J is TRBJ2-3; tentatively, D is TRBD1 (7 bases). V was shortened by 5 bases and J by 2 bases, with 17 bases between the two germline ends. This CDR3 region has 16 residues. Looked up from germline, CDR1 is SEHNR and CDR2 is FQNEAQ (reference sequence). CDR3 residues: CASSRRGDSVTDTQYF. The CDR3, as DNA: TGTGCCAGCAGCCGAAGGGGGGACAGCGTCACAGATACGCAGTATTTT.

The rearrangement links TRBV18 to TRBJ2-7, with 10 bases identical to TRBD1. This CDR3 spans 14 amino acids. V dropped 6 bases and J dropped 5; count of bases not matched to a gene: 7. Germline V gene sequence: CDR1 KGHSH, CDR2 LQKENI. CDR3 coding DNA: TGTGCCAGCTCCCTGAGGGACAGGGGCCACGAGCAGTACTTC. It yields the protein CASSLRDRGHEQYF.

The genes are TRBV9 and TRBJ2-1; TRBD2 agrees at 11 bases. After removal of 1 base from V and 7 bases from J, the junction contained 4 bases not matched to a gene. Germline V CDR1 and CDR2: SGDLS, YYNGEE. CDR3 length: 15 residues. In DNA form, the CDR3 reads TGTGCCAGCAGCGTAACTAGCGGGAGTACGAATGAGCAGTTCTTC. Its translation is CASSVTSGSTNEQFF.

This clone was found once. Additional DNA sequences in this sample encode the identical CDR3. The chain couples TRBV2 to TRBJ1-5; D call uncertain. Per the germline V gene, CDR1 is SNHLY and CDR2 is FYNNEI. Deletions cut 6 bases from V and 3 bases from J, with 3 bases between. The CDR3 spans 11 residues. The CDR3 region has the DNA TGTGCCAGCAGCACCAATCAGCCCCAGCATTTT. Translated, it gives CASSTNQPQHF.

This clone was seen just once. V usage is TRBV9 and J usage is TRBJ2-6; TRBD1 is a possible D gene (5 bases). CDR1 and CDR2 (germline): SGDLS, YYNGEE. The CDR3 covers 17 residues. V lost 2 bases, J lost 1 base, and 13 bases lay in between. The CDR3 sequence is CASSVGHIKSGANVLTF. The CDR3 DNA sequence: TGTGCCAGCAGCGTCGGACACATTAAGTCTGGGGCCAACGTCCTGACTTTC.

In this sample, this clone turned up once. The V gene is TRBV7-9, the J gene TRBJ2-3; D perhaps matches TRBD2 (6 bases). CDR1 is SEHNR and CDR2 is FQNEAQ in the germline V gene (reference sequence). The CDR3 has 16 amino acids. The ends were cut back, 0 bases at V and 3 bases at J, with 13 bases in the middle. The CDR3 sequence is CASSLAGLSPTDTQYF. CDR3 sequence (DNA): TGTGCCAGCAGCTTAGCGGGACTTTCTCCGACAGATACGCAGTATTTT.

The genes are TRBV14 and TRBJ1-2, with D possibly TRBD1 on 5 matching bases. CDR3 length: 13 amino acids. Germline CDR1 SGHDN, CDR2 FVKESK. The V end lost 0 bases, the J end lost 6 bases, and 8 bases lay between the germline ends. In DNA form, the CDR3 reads TGTGCCAGCAGCCAAGATCCAGGGCATGGCTACACCTTC. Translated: CASSQDPGHGYTF.

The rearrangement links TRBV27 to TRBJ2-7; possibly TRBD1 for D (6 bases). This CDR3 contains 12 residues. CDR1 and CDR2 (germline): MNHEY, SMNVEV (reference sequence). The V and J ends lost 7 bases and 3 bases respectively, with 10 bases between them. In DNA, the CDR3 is TGTGCCAGCAAGGACAGATACTACGAGCAGTACTTC. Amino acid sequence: CASKDRYYEQYF.

The CDR3 DNA reads TGTGCCAGCAGTCCGACCGGAGACAGGGGCCACGAGCAGTACTTC. Its translation: CASSPTGDRGHEQYF. The rearrangement uses TRBV6-5 and TRBJ2-7, with TRBD1 matching over 8 bases. J gave up 5 bases and V 5 bases, and 11 bases lay outside the gene matches. The CDR3 sequence is 15 residues long. Germline CDR1 and CDR2: MNHEY and SVGAGI.

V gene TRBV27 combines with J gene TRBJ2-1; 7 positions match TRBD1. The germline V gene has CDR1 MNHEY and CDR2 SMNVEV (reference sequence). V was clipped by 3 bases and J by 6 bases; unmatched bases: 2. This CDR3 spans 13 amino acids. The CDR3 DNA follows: TGTGCCAGCAGTTTTACAGGGGCCAATGAGCAGTTCTTC. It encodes CASSFTGANEQFF.

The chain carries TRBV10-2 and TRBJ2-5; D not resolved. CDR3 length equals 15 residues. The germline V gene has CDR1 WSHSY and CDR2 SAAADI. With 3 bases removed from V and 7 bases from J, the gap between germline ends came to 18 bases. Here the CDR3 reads CASSEEPWMSGTQYF. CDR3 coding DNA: TGCGCCAGCAGTGAAGAGCCCTGGATGTCTGGGACCCAGTACTTC.

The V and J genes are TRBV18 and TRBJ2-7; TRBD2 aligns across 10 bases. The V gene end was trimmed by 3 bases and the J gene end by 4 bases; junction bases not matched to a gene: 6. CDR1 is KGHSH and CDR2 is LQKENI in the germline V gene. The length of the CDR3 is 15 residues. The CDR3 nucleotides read TGTGCCAGCTCACCGAGCCTAGCGGGGGAGTACGAGCAGTACTTC. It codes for CASSPSLAGEYEQYF.

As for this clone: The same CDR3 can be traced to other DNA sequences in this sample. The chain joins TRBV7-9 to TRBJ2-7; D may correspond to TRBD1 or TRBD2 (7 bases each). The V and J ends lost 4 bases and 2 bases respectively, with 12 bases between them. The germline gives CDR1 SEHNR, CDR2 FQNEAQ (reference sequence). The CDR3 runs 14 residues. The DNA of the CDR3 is TGTGCCAGCAGCTCAGGGGGGGGAACCTACGAGCAGTACTTC. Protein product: CASSSGGGTYEQYF.

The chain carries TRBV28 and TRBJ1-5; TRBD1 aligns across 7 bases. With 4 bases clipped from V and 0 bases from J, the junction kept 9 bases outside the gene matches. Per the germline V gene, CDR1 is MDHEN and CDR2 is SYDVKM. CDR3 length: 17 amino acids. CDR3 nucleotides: TGTGCCAGCAGTTCGCTGACAGGGAGAGCTAGCAATCAGCCCCAGCATTTT. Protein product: CASSSLTGRASNQPQHF.

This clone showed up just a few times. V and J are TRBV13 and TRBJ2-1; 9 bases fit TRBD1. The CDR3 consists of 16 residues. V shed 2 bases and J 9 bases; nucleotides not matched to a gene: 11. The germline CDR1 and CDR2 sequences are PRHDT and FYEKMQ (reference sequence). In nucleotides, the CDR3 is TGTGCCAGCAGCTTATATGGGACAGGGAAGTTCGGTGAGCAGTTCTTC. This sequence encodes CASSLYGTGKFGEQFF.

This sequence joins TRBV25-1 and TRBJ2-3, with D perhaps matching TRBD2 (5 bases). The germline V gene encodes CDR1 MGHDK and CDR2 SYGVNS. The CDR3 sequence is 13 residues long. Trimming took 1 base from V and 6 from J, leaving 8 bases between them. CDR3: CASSEWGVDTQYF. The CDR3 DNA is TGTGCCAGCAGTGAATGGGGAGTGGATACGCAGTATTTT.

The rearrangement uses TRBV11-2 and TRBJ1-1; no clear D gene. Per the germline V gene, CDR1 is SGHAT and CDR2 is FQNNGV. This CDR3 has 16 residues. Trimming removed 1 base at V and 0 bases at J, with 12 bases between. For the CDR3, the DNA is TGTGCCAGCAGCTTAGTCGGTCGGTCCATGAACACTGAAGCTTTCTTT. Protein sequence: CASSLVGRSMNTEAFF. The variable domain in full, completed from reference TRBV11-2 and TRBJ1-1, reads EAGVAQSPRYKIIEKRQSVAFWCNPISGHATLYWYQQILGQGPKLLIQFQNNGVVDDSQLPKDRFSAERLKGVDSTLKIQPAKLEDSAVYLCASSLVGRSMNTEAFFGQGTRLTVV.

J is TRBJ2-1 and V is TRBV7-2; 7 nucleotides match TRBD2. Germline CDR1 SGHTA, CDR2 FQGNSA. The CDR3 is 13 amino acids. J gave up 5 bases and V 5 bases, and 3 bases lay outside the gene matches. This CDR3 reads CASSLGTNNEQFF. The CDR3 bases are TGTGCCAGCAGCCTCGGGACTAACAATGAGCAGTTCTTC.

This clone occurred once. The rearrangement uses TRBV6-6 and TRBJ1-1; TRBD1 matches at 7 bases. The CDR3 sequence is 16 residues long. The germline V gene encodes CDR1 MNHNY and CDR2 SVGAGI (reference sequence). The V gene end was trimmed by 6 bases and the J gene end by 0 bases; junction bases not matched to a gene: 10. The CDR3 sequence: CASRLGTVFLNTEAFF. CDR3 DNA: TGTGCCAGCAGACTCGGGACAGTGTTCCTGAACACTGAAGCTTTCTTT.

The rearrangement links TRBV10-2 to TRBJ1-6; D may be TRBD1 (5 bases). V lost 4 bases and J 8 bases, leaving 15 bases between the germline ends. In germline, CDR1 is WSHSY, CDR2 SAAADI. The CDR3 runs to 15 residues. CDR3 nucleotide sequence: TGCGCCAGCAGTGTTGGGGGGGTGAGGGATTCACCCCTCCACTTT. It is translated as CASSVGGVRDSPLHF.